These 16 T cell receptor beta chains were all obtained from the same sample, sequenced in a study of blood T cell repertoires in COVID-19. Sequencing used immunoSEQ multiplex PCR; TCRdb keeps in-frame clones, though not all of them. The sample shows over 120,000 clones, 75% to 90% of them seen only once. The material sequenced was PBMCs or T cells enriched from blood (not recorded which). The receptors originated from a man aged 45-60 years who had recovered from COVID-19.

J is TRBJ2-3 and V is TRBV5-4; D is perhaps TRBD1 (7 bases). V was trimmed by 4 bases and J by 0 bases, leaving 12 bases between them. Per germline, CDR1 SGHNT and CDR2 YYREEE (reference sequence). The CDR3 spans 15 residues. CDR3 loop: CASSLGGQSTDTQYF. CDR3 DNA sequence: TGTGCCAGCAGCCTCGGGGGACAGAGCACAGATACGCAGTATTTT.

The chain couples TRBV7-2 to TRBJ1-3; 9 nucleotides match TRBD1. The length of the CDR3 is 16 residues. Per the germline V gene, CDR1 is SGHTA and CDR2 is FQGNSA. With V trimmed by 5 bases and J by 10 bases, 15 bases remained unmatched. The CDR3 DNA reads as TGTGCCAGCAGCCAAAATCGGGACAGGGATGGAGGGACCATATATTTT. Amino acids: CASSQNRDRDGGTIYF.

The sample holds a few counts of this clone. This chain links TRBV15 with TRBJ1-1; D not certain. Trimming removed 3 bases at V and 3 bases at J, with 20 bases between. This CDR3 spans 17 amino acids. Germline CDR1 is LNHNV and CDR2 is YYDKDF (reference sequence). CDR3 nucleotides: TGTGCCACCAGCAGCCAATGGACCGGGGTAACGTACACTGAAGCTTTCTTT. It yields the protein CATSSQWTGVTYTEAFF.

This chain uses TRBV25-1 with TRBJ1-4; 7 nucleotides match TRBD1. Germline V gene sequence: CDR1 MGHDK, CDR2 SYGVNS. With 3 bases clipped from V and 7 bases from J, the junction kept 11 bases outside the gene matches. The CDR3 extends over 16 amino acids. CDR3 residues: CASSDERGRFVEKLFF. Written as DNA, the CDR3 is TGTGCCAGCAGTGACGAAAGGGGGCGGTTTGTTGAAAAACTGTTTTTT.

The chain has TRBV7-9 and TRBJ1-5; 12 nucleotides line up with TRBD1. V lost 4 bases, J lost 1 base, and 2 bases stayed unmatched. The CDR3 covers 16 residues. Germline loops: CDR1 SEHNR, CDR2 FQNEAQ (reference sequence). CDR3 DNA sequence: TGTGCCAGCAGCTCGGGACAGGGGGCCAGCAATCAGCCCCAGCATTTT. Amino acids: CASSSGQGASNQPQHF.

The genes are TRBV11-3 and TRBJ2-1; TRBD2 matches at 12 bases. CDR3 length: 16 amino acids. Per the germline V gene, CDR1 is SGHNT and CDR2 is YENEEA. V dropped 5 bases and J dropped 9; count of bases not matched to a gene: 11. The CDR3: CASSRSLAGGLVEQFF. DNA of the CDR3: TGTGCCAGCAGCAGAAGCCTAGCGGGGGGGCTGGTTGAGCAGTTCTTC.

This chain links TRBV4-3 with TRBJ1-4; 9 positions agree with TRBD1. The trim removed 1 base at V and 7 bases at J, leaving 13 bases unmatched. The CDR3 is made up of 18 amino acids. From germline, CDR1 is LGHNA and CDR2 YSLEER. CDR3 sequence (DNA): TGCGCCAGCAGCCAAGTTCCCGGGACAGGGCCTAGTGGTGAAAAACTGTTTTTT. Protein sequence: CASSQVPGTGPSGEKLFF.

The chain joins TRBV24-1 to TRBJ2-1; 9 bases are shared with TRBD2. Germline CDR1 and CDR2: KGHDR and SFDVKD. Trimming at V came to 4 bases and at J to 0 bases, leaving 3 bases not matched to a gene. There are 16 residues in the CDR3. Written as DNA, the CDR3 is TGTGCCACCAGTGACCCGACTAGCGGCTCCTACAATGAGCAGTTCTTC. It codes for CATSDPTSGSYNEQFF.

The chain uses TRBV15 and TRBJ2-3; possible D gene TRBD2, 6 bases. Germline CDR1 and CDR2: LNHNV and YYDKDF (reference sequence). CDR3 length: 14 amino acids. Between the trimmed V and J ends, which lost 2 bases and 5 bases, there was a span of 11 bases. The CDR3 nucleotides read TGTGCCACCAGCAGACGAGCCGGGAGAGATACGCAGTATTTT. Translating it yields CATSRRAGRDTQYF.

The rearrangement uses TRBV9 and TRBJ2-6, with TRBD2 as a possible D gene (6 bases). There are 16 residues in the CDR3. Germline V gene lookup returns CDR1 SGDLS and CDR2 YYNGEE. Between the trimmed V and J ends, which lost 3 bases and 1 base, there was a span of 11 bases. The CDR3 reads CASSAGTASGANVLTF. CDR3 nucleotides: TGTGCCAGCAGCGCCGGGACTGCTTCTGGGGCCAACGTCCTGACTTTC.

The chain has TRBV24-1 and TRBJ2-5; D may be TRBD1 (5 bases). Germline CDR1 reads KGHDR; CDR2 reads SFDVKD. This CDR3 is 12 amino acids long. Deletions cut 3 bases from V and 5 bases from J, with 6 bases between. CDR3 region: CATSDAGETQYF. In DNA form, the CDR3 reads TGTGCCACCAGTGATGCAGGGGAGACCCAGTACTTC.

This sequence joins TRBV19 and TRBJ2-3, with D tentatively TRBD2 (6 bases). Germline CDR1 and CDR2: LNHDA and SQIVND (reference sequence). V was shortened by 3 bases and J by 1 base, with 8 bases between the two germline ends. The CDR3 runs to 14 residues. CDR3 sequence (DNA): TGTGCCAGTAGTATCACGGGAGGCACAGATACGCAGTATTTT. This sequence encodes CASSITGGTDTQYF.

The chain uses TRBV9 and TRBJ1-3; tentatively, D is TRBD1 (5 bases). CDR1 and CDR2 from the germline V gene are SGDLS and YYNGEE. The V gene lost 0 bases and the J gene lost 2 bases, with 9 bases spanning the gap. This CDR3 is 15 amino acids long. The CDR3, as DNA: TGTGCCAGCAGCGTAGAGGGGATTCCTGGAAACACCATATATTTT. It yields the protein CASSVEGIPGNTIYF. Looking up the rest from reference TRBV9 and TRBJ1-3 gives the full variable domain: DSGVTQTPKHLITATGQRVTLRCSPRSGDLSVYWYQQSLDQGLQFLIQYYNGEERAKGNILERFSAQQFPDLHSELNLSSLELGDSALYFCASSVEGIPGNTIYFGEGSWLTVV.

This clone was found once. This chain uses TRBV7-3 with TRBJ2-3, with D unresolved. Germline V gene data show CDR1 as SGHTA and CDR2 as FQGTGA. Trimming took 1 base from V and 4 from J, leaving 6 bases between them. This CDR3 spans 13 amino acids. CDR3 DNA: TGTGCCAGCAGCTTAAGACTTTCAGATACGCAGTATTTT. Protein product: CASSLRLSDTQYF.

J is TRBJ2-1 and V is TRBV25-1; TRBD1 might be the D (5 bases). V lost 3 bases and J lost 8, with 20 bases in between. Looked up from germline, CDR1 is MGHDK and CDR2 is SYGVNS. The CDR3 runs to 16 residues. The chain's CDR3 is CASSDLPLDRGDEQFF. CDR3 DNA sequence: TGTGCCAGCAGTGACTTACCTTTAGACAGAGGCGATGAGCAGTTCTTC. The full variable domain, rest sourced from reference TRBV25-1 and TRBJ2-1, is EADIYQTPRYLVIGTGKKITLECSQTMGHDKMYWYQQDPGMELHLIHYSYGVNSTEKGDLSSESTVSRIRTEHFPLTLESARPSHTSQYLCASSDLPLDRGDEQFFGPGTRLTVL.

V and J are TRBV7-2 and TRBJ2-4; the D gene is possibly TRBD2 (5 bases). This CDR3 is 13 amino acids long. Between the trimmed V and J ends, which lost 4 bases and 5 bases, there was a span of 9 bases. The germline CDR1 and CDR2 sequences are SGHTA and FQGNSA. CDR3 sequence: CASSWSEENIQYF. The CDR3 nucleotides are TGTGCCAGCAGCTGGTCGGAGGAAAACATTCAGTACTTC. The entire variable domain, with the rest obtained from reference TRBV7-2 and TRBJ2-4, is as follows: GAGVSQSPSNKVTEKGKDVELRCDPISGHTALYWYRQSLGQGLEFLIYFQGNSAPDKSGLPSDRFSAERTGGSVSTLTIQRTQQEDSAVYLCASSWSEENIQYFGAGTRLSVL.